A selection of T cell receptor beta chains follows, all from one sample in a study of lymphopenia after photon versus proton radiotherapy. TCRdb's copy holds only in-frame clones and misses some; the assay was immunoSEQ multiplex PCR. The sample carries roughly 23,000 clones, around 90% recorded once. The sequenced sample was peripheral blood, obtained from a patient treated with proton-based radiotherapy. The receptors stem from a woman aged 70-85 years with pancreatic cancer. Some clones in this sample may be carry-over from other donors' samples. Each CDR3 is given with its conserved first and last residue. A D gene is named only where the DNA matches it firmly. Size is stated for part of the rows, as once, few or many counts, or as a class when the clone is expanded.

clone_size j_call d_call v_call cdr3_aa cdr3_nt
- TRBJ1-2 - TRBV28 CASNPGQNYGYTF TGTGCCAGCAATCCAGGACAGAACTATGGCTACACCTTC
- TRBJ1-5 - TRBV30 CAWSRGADANQPQHF TGTGCCTGGAGTCGGGGGGCGGATGCCAATCAGCCCCAGCATTTT
- TRBJ1-2 - TRBV28 CASRGTQGNYGYTF TGTGCCAGCAGAGGCACGCAGGGTAACTATGGCTACACCTTC
- TRBJ2-5 - TRBV28 CASSSSTLETQYF TGTGCCAGCAGTTCGTCGACACTAGAGACCCAGTACTTC
- TRBJ1-1 - TRBV7-9 CASSLGGSGEAFF TGTGCCAGCAGCCTCGGGGGGTCTGGTGAAGCTTTCTTT
- TRBJ2-7 TRBD1 TRBV13 CASSTGQGIDEQYF TGTGCCAGCAGCACGGGACAGGGTATCGACGAGCAGTACTTC
once TRBJ2-2 - TRBV5-1 CASSLSLNTGELFF TGCGCCAGCAGCTTGAGTCTGAACACCGGGGAGCTGTTTTTT
once TRBJ1-1 - TRBV7-3 CASSLGGGTEAFF TGTGCCAGCAGCTTAGGAGGGGGCACTGAAGCTTTCTTT
- TRBJ2-7 TRBD1 TRBV6-6 CASRSQGNEQYF TGTGCCAGCAGATCACAGGGGAACGAGCAGTACTTC
- TRBJ1-2 - TRBV19 CASSSSTVRGYTF TGTGCCAGTAGTTCTTCGACGGTACGTGGCTACACCTTC
large TRBJ1-5 - TRBV6-6 CASSYSNRINQPQHF TGTGCCAGCAGTTACTCGAATCGGATCAATCAGCCCCAGCATTTT
- TRBJ2-1 - TRBV6-5 CASSIKIYNEQFF TGTGCCAGCAGTATTAAGATCTACAATGAGCAGTTCTTC
- TRBJ2-1 - TRBV4-2 CASSQVASDNEQFF TGTGCCAGCAGCCAAGTAGCTAGTGACAATGAGCAGTTCTTC
- TRBJ2-1 TRBD1 TRBV27 CACKVSGGSYNEQFF TGTGCCTGCAAGGTATCAGGGGGCTCCTACAATGAGCAGTTCTTC
- TRBJ2-7 TRBD1 TRBV4-1 CASSQAGTGSYEQYF TGCGCCAGCAGCCAAGCGGGGACAGGGTCCTACGAGCAGTACTTC
- TRBJ1-2 - TRBV2 CALGTNYGYTF TGTGCCTTGGGGACTAACTATGGCTACACCTTC
few TRBJ1-6 TRBD1 TRBV7-9 CASRPTGGDSPLHF TGTGCCAGCAGACCGACAGGGGGAGATTCACCCCTCCACTTT
once TRBJ2-7 - TRBV4-3 CASSQQSGYEQYF TGCGCCAGCAGCCAACAAAGCGGGTACGAGCAGTACTTC
few TRBJ2-7 - TRBV4-1 CASSQDKSGTYEQYF TGCGCCAGCAGCCAAGATAAAAGTGGAACCTACGAGCAGTACTTC
- TRBJ2-3 TRBD2 TRBV27 CASSDTSGIADTQYF TGTGCCAGCAGTGACACTAGCGGGATTGCAGATACGCAGTATTTT
- TRBJ2-1 TRBD2 TRBV19 CASSMTSGRREQFF TGTGCCAGTAGTATGACTAGCGGGAGACGTGAGCAGTTCTTC
- TRBJ2-1 - TRBV18 CASSIRRGGEQFF TGTGCCAGCTCGATTCGGAGGGGTGGTGAGCAGTTCTTC
- TRBJ2-2 - TRBV2 CASREQGTNTGELFF TGTGCCAGCAGGGAACAGGGGACTAACACCGGGGAGCTGTTTTTT